The 25 T cell receptor beta chains presented below share a single source sample, sequenced in a study of regulatory T cells in long-lasting Graves disease (dated by TCRdb to about 2021). This specimen's time point label, interpreted: persistent/refractory GD, antithyroid drugs over 5 years with positive TRAb. For both TCR sequencing and RNA sequencing, RNA was extracted from PBMCs using TRIzol. The protocol used for the library was multiplex PCR. The sequencer was an Illumina HiSeq 4000. TCR beta libraries were built with iRepertoire HTBI primers and Arm-PCR amplification of CDR3 regions. TCRdb cleaned the public reads at Q25 with fastp, built clones with MiXCR and kept in-frame beta chains. Rows are unified per CDR3 protein, each entry keeping the most common DNA and genes. A total of hundreds of thousands of distinct CDR3 sequences appear in this sample, 20% to 25% of them only once. The ten most abundant clones make up 13% of the sample.

Source: peripheral blood mononuclear cells (PBMCs), taken when the disease was refractory, from a patient treated with antithyroid drugs. All receptors derive from a female donor with Graves disease.

This clonotype came up once. This rearrangement joins TRBV6-5 to TRBJ2-7; the D gene is possibly TRBD2 (6 bases). The V gene lost 11 bases and the J gene lost 0 bases, with 17 bases spanning the gap. Germline V gene sequence: CDR1 MNHEY, CDR2 SVGAGI. The CDR3 totals 14 residues. The CDR3 DNA is TGTGCCTCCCAGGGTCGGACTAACTCCTACGAGCAGTACTTC. This encodes CASQGRTNSYEQYF.

In its sample, this clonotype was seen a few times. This chain links TRBV15 with TRBJ1-3; no clear D gene. This CDR3 has 15 residues. The V and J ends lost 0 bases and 4 bases respectively, with 10 bases between them. Germline loops: CDR1 LNHNV, CDR2 YYDKDF (reference sequence). The CDR3 sequence: CATSRDLGPGNTIYF. The CDR3 DNA reads as TGTGCCACCAGCAGAGATCTCGGGCCCGGAAACACCATATATTTT.

The chain couples TRBV5-5 to TRBJ1-3; no clear D. Germline V lookup: CDR1 SGHKS, CDR2 YYEKEE (reference sequence). This CDR3 contains 13 residues. Trimming stripped 1 base from V and 3 bases from J, with 5 bases between. For the CDR3, the DNA is TGTGCCAGCAGCTTGACCGGTGGAAACACCATATATTTT. Its translation is CASSLTGGNTIYF.

Only a few counts were recorded for this clonotype. The genes are TRBV6-9 and TRBJ1-1, with a weak D call TRBD1 (5 bases). The CDR3 runs 15 residues. Germline V CDR1 and CDR2: MNHGY, SVAAGI. Trimming removed 4 bases from V and 1 base from J, with 13 bases in between. Written as DNA, the CDR3 is TGTGCCAGCAGTTCAAGGGGCCGTTCGAACACTGAAGCTTTCTTT. Protein product: CASSSRGRSNTEAFF.

Ten or more counts support this clonotype. The rearrangement links TRBV7-2 to TRBJ1-1; 7 nucleotides match TRBD1. This CDR3 has 13 amino acids. V was pared by 5 bases and J by 0 bases, with 0 bases of the junction left unmatched. Germline CDR1 reads SGHTA; CDR2 reads FQGNSA. The CDR3 sequence is CASSTGVNTEAFF. The CDR3 DNA follows: TGTGCCAGCAGCACAGGGGTGAACACTGAAGCTTTCTTT.

Many counts were recorded for this clonotype. The chain uses TRBV28 and TRBJ2-5, with D perhaps matching TRBD1 (6 bases). V shed 5 bases and J shed 1 base, with 20 bases lying between them. The V gene's germline CDR1 is MDHEN and CDR2 SYDVKM. The CDR3 contains 17 residues. CDR3 nucleotide sequence: TGTGCCAGCAGTCCCTATCAACAGGGAAGGGGCCAAGAGACCCAGTACTTC. Protein product: CASSPYQQGRGQETQYF. Full variable domain (rest looked up from reference TRBV28 and TRBJ2-5): DVKVTQSSRYLVKRTGEKVFLECVQDMDHENMFWYRQDPGLGLRLIYFSYDVKMKEKGDIPEGYSVSREKKERFSLILESASTNQTSMYLCASSPYQQGRGQETQYFGPGTRLLVL.

This clonotype has a count of ten or more. V is TRBV15 and J is TRBJ1-6; D is ambiguous. Germline-derived CDR1 and CDR2 are LNHNV and YYDKDF (reference sequence). Trimming removed 3 bases at V and 7 bases at J, with 7 bases between. The CDR3 is 13 residues long. The CDR3 DNA reads as TGTGCCACCAGCAGGCTTCCAAATTCACCCCTCCACTTT. Encoded protein: CATSRLPNSPLHF.

This clonotype was counted at least ten times. The gene calls are TRBV6-9 and TRBJ2-5, with D tentatively TRBD1 (6 bases). Trimming left V 4 bases short and J 2 bases short, with 11 bases between. The germline gives CDR1 MNHGY, CDR2 SVAAGI. The CDR3 contains 14 residues. This CDR3 reads CASSFHGQQETQYF. The CDR3 DNA follows: TGTGCCAGCAGTTTCCACGGACAGCAAGAGACCCAGTACTTC.

V usage is TRBV5-4 and J usage is TRBJ2-2; D may be TRBD2 (7 bases). V was shortened by 3 bases and J by 6 bases, with 18 bases between the two germline ends. Germline V lookup: CDR1 SGHNT, CDR2 YYREEE (reference sequence). The CDR3 length is 16 residues. The CDR3 DNA follows: TGTGCCAGCAGCTCCAACCCCGGGGGGCTCTCCGGGGAGCTGTTTTTT. This encodes CASSSNPGGLSGELFF.

This clonotype was seen only a few times. V is TRBV7-2 and J is TRBJ2-5; TRBD2 agrees at 9 bases. Germline V gene sequence: CDR1 SGHTA, CDR2 FQGNSA. Unmatched junction bases numbered 5, after V lost 4 bases and J lost 5 bases. The CDR3 has 14 amino acids. CDR3 sequence (DNA): TGTGCCAGCAGCTCCTGGACTAGCGAGGAGACCCAGTACTTC. Translated, it gives CASSSWTSEETQYF.

J is TRBJ1-4 and V is TRBV3-1; 7 nucleotides align to TRBD1. Germline V gene data show CDR1 as LGHDT and CDR2 as YNNKEL (reference sequence). This CDR3 has 14 residues. The V gene end was trimmed by 5 bases and the J gene end by 6 bases; junction bases not matched to a gene: 6. CDR3 sequence (DNA): TGTGCCAGCAGCTTCGGAGACAGGGATGAAAAACTGTTTTTT. Encoded protein: CASSFGDRDEKLFF.

V is TRBV4-2 and J is TRBJ2-3; TRBD1 is a possible D gene (6 bases). V was shortened by 0 bases and J by 9 bases, with 10 bases between the two germline ends. Germline CDR1 is LGHNA and CDR2 is YNFKEQ. The CDR3 is 13 amino acids. The CDR3 nucleotides are TGTGCCAGCAGCCAAGATGGCAGGGGCACGCAGTATTTT. This translates into CASSQDGRGTQYF.

In this sample, this clonotype turned up a few times. The chain has TRBV2 and TRBJ2-1, with D hard to call. This CDR3 is 15 amino acids long. The germline V gene has CDR1 SNHLY and CDR2 FYNNEI. V was clipped by 7 bases and J by 4 bases, with 17 bases between them. The chain's CDR3 is CASIGQTFMYNEQFF. The DNA for the CDR3 is TGTGCCAGCATAGGCCAGACGTTTATGTACAATGAGCAGTTCTTC. The full variable domain, its missing parts supplied by reference TRBV2 and TRBJ2-1, is EPEVTQTPSHQVTQMGQEVILRCVPISNHLYFYWYRQILGQKVEFLVSFYNNEISEKSEIFDDQFSVERPDGSNFTLKIRSTKLEDSAMYFCASIGQTFMYNEQFFGPGTRLTVL.

This clonotype was counted ten times or more. The V gene is TRBV12-5, the J gene TRBJ1-1; D remains ambiguous. Per germline, CDR1 LGHNT and CDR2 FRNRAP. V shed 4 bases and J shed 3 bases, with 12 bases lying between them. This CDR3 region has 14 residues. CDR3 DNA: TGTGCTAGTGGTTCCCCGACGGTACACACTGAAGCTTTCTTT. Translated: CASGSPTVHTEAFF.

This clonotype was recorded a few times. An end of the junction differs from the germline gene, which may be a read error. The chain carries TRBV5-1 and TRBJ1-2; no clear D. The germline V gene has CDR1 SGHRS and CDR2 YFSETQ. This CDR3 region has 13 residues. The CDR3 protein is CAGSFGRGEGYTF. The CDR3, as DNA: TGCGCCGGCAGCTTTGGACGGGGAGAGGGCTACACCTTC.

The chain carries TRBV5-1 and TRBJ2-1, with D hard to call. Germline V lookup: CDR1 SGHRS, CDR2 YFSETQ. Deletions cut 2 bases from V and 2 bases from J, with 8 bases between. The CDR3 totals 14 residues. CDR3 DNA: TGCGCCAGCAGCTTCGCTACCGCCTACAATGAGCAGTTCTTC. It translates to CASSFATAYNEQFF.

This rearrangement joins TRBV4-2 to TRBJ2-2; maybe TRBD1 (6 bases). The CDR3 runs to 15 residues. Deletions cut 4 bases from V and 0 bases from J, with 9 bases between. The germline CDR1 and CDR2 sequences are LGHNA and YNFKEQ. The CDR3 sequence: CASSLGHSNTGELFF. CDR3 bases: TGTGCCAGCAGCCTGGGACATTCGAACACCGGGGAGCTGTTTTTT.

This chain joins TRBV6-2 or TRBV6-3 and TRBJ1-5; TRBD1 aligns across 8 bases. The ends lost 6 bases at V and 3 bases at J; junction bases unmatched: 7. Germline V gene data show CDR1 as MNHEY and CDR2 as SVGEGT. CDR3 length equals 15 residues. The DNA for the CDR3 is TGTGCCAGCAGAGGACAGGGATTGCCCAATCAGCCCCAGCATTTT. The encoded protein is CASRGQGLPNQPQHF.

Note on this clonotype: A read error may produce the germline difference seen at one junction end. This chain uses TRBV6-9 with TRBJ1-6; maybe TRBD1 (6 bases). The germline V gene has CDR1 MNHGY and CDR2 SVAAGI. The CDR3 has 13 residues. The CDR3 region is CASSYLDRSPLRF. CDR3 coding DNA: TGTGCCAGCAGTTACTTGGACAGATCCCCCCTCCGCTTT.

A few counts support this clonotype. The rearrangement joins TRBV30 to TRBJ1-1; tentative D call: TRBD1 (5 bases). Germline CDR1 and CDR2: GTSNPN and SVGIG (reference sequence). V was pared by 5 bases and J by 3 bases, with 7 bases between. This CDR3 contains 11 residues. The CDR3 protein is CAWQGDTEAFF. The DNA of the CDR3 is TGTGCCTGGCAGGGAGACACTGAAGCTTTCTTT.

In this sample, this clonotype turned up a few times. The chain carries TRBV5-1 and TRBJ2-7; 10 bases fit TRBD1. The CDR3 is 17 residues long. Per germline, CDR1 SGHRS and CDR2 YFSETQ. Unmatched junction bases numbered 10, after V lost 0 bases and J lost 4 bases. The CDR3 nucleotides read TGCGCCAGCAGCTTGGCCCCGAAGACAGGGGGCAAGTACGAGCAGTACTTC. Residues: CASSLAPKTGGKYEQYF. The whole variable domain, filled in from reference TRBV5-1 and TRBJ2-7, reads KAGVTQTPRYLIKTRGQQVTLSCSPISGHRSVSWYQQTPGQGLQFLFEYFSETQRNKGNFPGRFSGRQFSNSRSEMNVSTLELGDSALYLCASSLAPKTGGKYEQYFGPGTRLTVT.

The genes are TRBV30 and TRBJ2-5; TRBD2 aligns across 7 bases. Looked up from germline, CDR1 is GTSNPN and CDR2 is SVGIG (reference sequence). V was clipped by 5 bases and J by 0 bases; unmatched bases: 9. The CDR3 is 15 residues long. CDR3 nucleotides: TGTGCCTGGGGGGCCGGGCTAGCGGACCAAGAGACCCAGTACTTC. Protein product: CAWGAGLADQETQYF.

The gene calls are TRBV15 and TRBJ1-4; D is undetermined. The V gene's germline CDR1 is LNHNV and CDR2 YYDKDF (reference sequence). The V end lost 3 bases, the J end lost 8 bases, and 13 bases lay between the germline ends. The CDR3 contains 14 residues. CDR3 bases: TGTGCCACCAGCAGGGACTTGGGTTTAGAAAAACTGTTTTTT. It codes for CATSRDLGLEKLFF.

The sample holds a few counts of this clonotype. The chain combines TRBV7-9 with TRBJ2-5; D is uncertain. V was shortened by 5 bases and J by 4 bases, with 14 bases between the two germline ends. The V gene's germline CDR1 is SEHNR and CDR2 FQNEAQ (reference sequence). The CDR3 runs 14 residues. For the CDR3, the DNA is TGTGCCAGCAGCCCACCATCGACCCCAGAGACCCAGTACTTC. Protein: CASSPPSTPETQYF.

V and J are TRBV24-1 and TRBJ2-3; 13 nucleotides match TRBD2. CDR3 length equals 17 residues. Germline V gene lookup returns CDR1 KGHDR and CDR2 SFDVKD. V lost 1 base, J lost 1 base, and 1 base stayed unmatched. The CDR3 is CATSDFTSGGGTDTQYF. CDR3 nucleotides: TGTGCCACCAGTGATTTTACTAGCGGGGGGGGCACAGATACGCAGTATTTT.